The 30 T cell receptor beta chains listed next were all sequenced from one sample in a study of identical twins. Each CDR3 protein is one row after TCRdb ran MiXCR on the 5' RACE reads. The sample lists roughly 720,000 distinct CDR3 sequences; roughly 20% were seen once. The same sample was also studied in work on T cells expressing NK-cell markers.

The sequencing input was PBMCs. Receptor source: a woman aged 18-29 years in good health.

The chain recombines TRBV20-1 with TRBJ2-7; maybe TRBD2 (5 bases). CDR1 is DFQATT, CDR2 SNEGSKA, per germline (reference sequence). V was pared by 3 bases and J by 2 bases, with 11 bases between. The CDR3 totals 13 residues. CDR3 sequence: CSARGVGAYEQYF. In DNA form, the CDR3 reads TGCAGTGCTAGGGGAGTGGGAGCCTACGAGCAGTACTTC.

This clonotype was recorded a few times. This chain connects TRBV7-9 to TRBJ2-7; D is perhaps TRBD2 (6 bases). V was clipped by 3 bases and J by 0 bases, with 15 bases between them. Germline CDR1 SEHNR, CDR2 FQNEAQ (reference sequence). CDR3 size: 16 residues. The CDR3: CASSFTGTPTSYEQYF. In DNA, the CDR3 is TGTGCCAGCAGCTTTACCGGGACTCCTACCTCCTACGAGCAGTACTTC.

The CDR3 bases are TGTGCCAGCAGTCTGTCGGGACAGGATAATTCACCCCTCCACTTT. It codes for CASSLSGQDNSPLHF. The chain uses TRBV6-1 and TRBJ1-6, with 8 bases identical to TRBD1. There are 15 residues in the CDR3. Per germline, CDR1 MNHNS and CDR2 SASEGT. V was clipped by 5 bases and J by 5 bases; unmatched bases: 5.

This clonotype was counted only a few times. The chain recombines TRBV12-3 or TRBV12-4 with TRBJ1-2; D gene unclear. V lost 6 bases to trimming and J lost 0 bases, with 11 bases between them. The CDR3 spans 14 residues. The DNA for the CDR3 is TGTGCCAGCAGGAGGACGGTGACTAACTATGGCTACACCTTC. It is translated as CASRRTVTNYGYTF.

The chain joins TRBV7-9 to TRBJ2-7; weak D call: TRBD1 (5 bases). V was pared by 5 bases and J by 6 bases, with 14 bases between. The CDR3 consists of 13 residues. Germline CDR1 is SEHNR and CDR2 is FQNEAQ (reference sequence). The CDR3 DNA follows: TGTGCCAGCAGCATGACAGATTCGGGCGAGCAGTACTTC. Its protein is CASSMTDSGEQYF.

This chain connects TRBV15 to TRBJ2-3; tentatively, D is TRBD2 (6 bases). The CDR3 extends over 17 amino acids. Trimming stripped 0 bases from V and 4 bases from J, with 17 bases between. CDR1 is LNHNV and CDR2 is YYDKDF in the germline V gene (reference sequence). The CDR3 DNA reads TGTGCCACCAGCAGAGATAACTTACGACTAGACCCAGATACGCAGTATTTT. It encodes CATSRDNLRLDPDTQYF.

This clonotype was seen a few times. CDR3 protein: CASSQVSGSPLHF. In DNA, the CDR3 is TGTGCCAGCAGCCAAGTATCTGGGTCACCCCTCCACTTT. The rearrangement links TRBV4-2 to TRBJ1-6; D is ambiguous. V dropped 1 base and J dropped 10 bases, with 8 bases sitting between them. The CDR3 length is 13 residues. Germline-derived CDR1 and CDR2 are LGHNA and YNFKEQ.

The chain combines TRBV5-1 with TRBJ1-5; D is undetermined. Trimming left V 5 bases short and J 6 bases short, with 12 bases between. The CDR3 consists of 13 residues. In germline, CDR1 is SGHRS, CDR2 YFSETQ. CDR3 coding DNA: TGCGCCAGCAGTAGTGGAGTGTCTCAGCCCCAGCATTTT. It yields the protein CASSSGVSQPQHF.

The rearrangement uses TRBV27 and TRBJ1-2, with D tentatively TRBD1 (5 bases). The CDR3 is 12 residues long. Germline V gene sequence: CDR1 MNHEY, CDR2 SMNVEV (reference sequence). Trimming took off 4 bases at V and 8 bases at J, with 11 bases between the two ends. CDR3 DNA sequence: TGTGCCAGCAGTTCGGGGCGTCGGGGCTACACCTTC. Its protein product is CASSSGRRGYTF.

The chain employs TRBV9 and TRBJ2-7; a weak D match, TRBD2 (5 bases). The CDR3 covers 15 residues. V was cut by 0 bases and J by 2 bases, with 12 bases left in between. Germline lookup yields CDR1 SGDLS and CDR2 YYNGEE. CDR3 amino acids: CASSVEEGAPYEQYF. The CDR3 DNA is TGTGCCAGCAGCGTAGAAGAGGGAGCCCCCTACGAGCAGTACTTC. Full variable domain (rest looked up from reference TRBV9 and TRBJ2-7): DSGVTQTPKHLITATGQRVTLRCSPRSGDLSVYWYQQSLDQGLQFLIQYYNGEERAKGNILERFSAQQFPDLHSELNLSSLELGDSALYFCASSVEEGAPYEQYFGPGTRLTVT.

The chain has TRBV6-2 or TRBV6-3 and TRBJ2-5, with 7 bases identical to TRBD2. Germline V lookup: CDR1 MNHEY, CDR2 SVGEGT. Germline trimming cut 7 bases from V and 4 bases from J; bases unmatched to any gene: 9. The CDR3 has 14 amino acids. The CDR3: CASTTRRETETQYF. The CDR3 nucleotides are TGTGCCAGCACCACTCGGCGGGAGACAGAGACCCAGTACTTC.

The V call is TRBV20-1, the J call TRBJ1-4, with 8 positions matching TRBD1. This CDR3 comprises 17 residues. After removal of 5 bases from V and 2 bases from J, the junction contained 13 bases not matched to a gene. Germline lookup yields CDR1 DFQATT and CDR2 SNEGSKA (reference sequence). The CDR3 sequence is CSAQLGGQGATNEKLFF. Here the CDR3 DNA reads TGCAGTGCTCAACTAGGAGGACAGGGCGCTACTAATGAAAAACTGTTTTTT.

The chain has TRBV20-1 and TRBJ2-1, with 8 nucleotides matching TRBD2. Germline V gene lookup returns CDR1 DFQATT and CDR2 SNEGSKA (reference sequence). The CDR3 covers 16 residues. The J segment lost 0 bases and the V segment lost 1 base, leaving 5 bases of the junction unmatched. The CDR3 DNA reads as TGCAGTGCTAGAGTCCCGGGGGGGAGCTCCTACAATGAGCAGTTCTTC. It yields the protein CSARVPGGSSYNEQFF.

This clonotype appeared once. The chain links TRBV5-1 to TRBJ1-4; D may be TRBD1 (5 bases). The V end lost 7 bases, the J end lost 8 bases, and 18 bases lay between the germline ends. Germline V lookup: CDR1 SGHRS, CDR2 YFSETQ. The CDR3 sequence is 14 residues long. As DNA, the CDR3 is TGCGCCAGCGCACCAACGGGACGGGGAGAAAAACTGTTTTTT. Its translation is CASAPTGRGEKLFF.

This clonotype was seen more than once but under ten times. V gene TRBV29-1 combines with J gene TRBJ2-5; no clear D. The CDR3 is 13 amino acids. The germline V gene encodes CDR1 SQVTM and CDR2 ANQGSEA. Trimming removed 0 bases at V and 4 bases at J, with 9 bases between. The CDR3 loop is CSVEDSPGETQYF. CDR3 coding DNA: TGCAGCGTTGAAGATAGCCCCGGAGAGACCCAGTACTTC. The full variable domain, rest sourced from reference TRBV29-1 and TRBJ2-5, is SAVISQKPSRDICQRGTSLTIQCQVDSQVTMMFWYRQQPGQSLTLIATANQGSEATYESGFVIDKFPISRPNLTFSTLTVSNMSPEDSSIYLCSVEDSPGETQYFGPGTRLLVL.

This clonotype showed up just a few times. The rearrangement uses TRBV29-1 and TRBJ1-2; possible D gene TRBD1, 6 bases. In germline, CDR1 is SQVTM, CDR2 ANQGSEA. The CDR3 loop spans 11 amino acids. The V gene lost 7 bases and the J gene lost 12 bases, with 18 bases spanning the gap. CDR3 region: CSGGWDTPDTF. The CDR3 DNA sequence: TGCAGCGGCGGCTGGGACACCCCTGACACCTTC.

This clonotype showed up just a few times. The chain carries TRBV4-3 and TRBJ2-3, with unresolved D. Trimming took 2 bases from V and 1 from J, leaving 10 bases between them. Germline V gives CDR1 LGHNA, CDR2 YSLEER. This CDR3 spans 15 amino acids. The CDR3 reads CASSQTYGGTDTQYF. CDR3 DNA: TGCGCCAGCAGCCAAACCTATGGGGGCACAGATACGCAGTATTTT.

This clonotype was recorded a few times. The chain combines TRBV25-1 with TRBJ2-7, with TRBD2 matching over 10 bases. Trimming took 4 bases from V and 3 from J; bases not matched to a gene: 3. Germline V CDR1 and CDR2: MGHDK, SYGVNS. The CDR3 contains 14 residues. The CDR3 DNA sequence: TGTGCCAGCAGTGCACTAGCGGGATACTACGAGCAGTACTTC. It is translated as CASSALAGYYEQYF.

The chain links TRBV20-1 to TRBJ1-1; D not resolved. V lost 5 bases and J 3 bases, leaving 10 bases between the germline ends. CDR1 is DFQATT and CDR2 is SNEGSKA in the germline V gene (reference sequence). The CDR3 extends over 12 amino acids. The CDR3 DNA sequence: TGCAGTGCTGCGTACTGGGACACTGAAGCTTTCTTT. Translation gives CSAAYWDTEAFF.

This clonotype was found a few times. The V and J genes are TRBV20-1 and TRBJ2-5, with 12 bases identical to TRBD2. Germline V CDR1 and CDR2: DFQATT, SNEGSKA (reference sequence). The CDR3 extends over 16 amino acids. V trimming: 6 bases; J trimming: 1 base; junction bases outside the gene matches: 9. The CDR3 coding sequence is TGCAGTGCCTTACTAGCGGGAGGACTTGGCCAAGAGACCCAGTACTTC. It is translated as CSALLAGGLGQETQYF.

This chain uses TRBV20-1 with TRBJ1-3; D unclear. This CDR3 contains 14 residues. Germline-derived CDR1 and CDR2 are DFQATT and SNEGSKA (reference sequence). V was trimmed by 7 bases and J by 0 bases, leaving 13 bases between them. The CDR3: CSGFRVRSGNTIYF. CDR3 nucleotides: TGCAGTGGTTTTAGGGTCCGCTCTGGAAACACCATATATTTT.

Only a few counts were recorded for this clonotype. The V call is TRBV5-1, the J call TRBJ2-3; 7 bases line up with TRBD1. CDR3 length: 15 residues. Trimming removed 3 bases from V and 1 base from J; junction bases left unmatched: 5. Germline loops: CDR1 SGHRS, CDR2 YFSETQ. The CDR3 sequence: CASSSQGQGTDTQYF. In DNA, the CDR3 is TGCGCCAGCAGCTCTCAAGGACAGGGCACAGATACGCAGTATTTT.

The gene calls are TRBV20-1 and TRBJ1-2; D ambiguous. The germline V gene encodes CDR1 DFQATT and CDR2 SNEGSKA (reference sequence). This CDR3 contains 11 residues. The V end lost 3 bases, the J end lost 8 bases, and 10 bases lay between the germline ends. This CDR3 reads CSASAPGGYTF. The CDR3 DNA follows: TGCAGTGCTAGTGCTCCTGGGGGCTACACCTTC.

V and J are TRBV12-3 or TRBV12-4 and TRBJ2-6; 7 nucleotides agree with TRBD1. V lost 6 bases, J lost 1 base, and 18 bases stayed unmatched. The CDR3 runs to 20 residues. This chain's CDR3 is CASSPWFSFAQGSGANVLTF. In nucleotides, the CDR3 is TGTGCCAGCAGCCCCTGGTTCTCGTTTGCACAGGGGTCTGGGGCCAACGTCCTGACTTTC.

V gene TRBV5-1 combines with J gene TRBJ2-3; 9 bases line up with TRBD2. Germline V gene data show CDR1 as SGHRS and CDR2 as YFSETQ. CDR3 size: 16 residues. J was trimmed by 2 bases and V by 4 bases; bases with no gene match: 8. In DNA form, the CDR3 reads TGCGCCAGCAGCCCAGCGACTAGCGGATTCACAGATACGCAGTATTTT. Translated: CASSPATSGFTDTQYF.

The chain couples TRBV9 to TRBJ2-5; 10 positions agree with TRBD2. The CDR3 loop spans 16 amino acids. Germline loops: CDR1 SGDLS, CDR2 YYNGEE. J gave up 0 bases and V 2 bases, and 4 bases lay outside the gene matches. CDR3: CASSVGSGGYQETQYF. CDR3 coding DNA: TGTGCCAGCAGCGTTGGTAGCGGGGGGTACCAAGAGACCCAGTACTTC.

This clonotype was detected a few times. This chain uses TRBV9 with TRBJ1-2; D remains unclear. From germline, CDR1 is SGDLS and CDR2 YYNGEE. The V and J ends lost 0 bases and 3 bases respectively, with 12 bases between them. The CDR3 has 15 amino acids. CDR3 loop: CASSVDAQRDYGYTF. CDR3 DNA: TGTGCCAGCAGCGTAGATGCGCAAAGAGACTATGGCTACACCTTC.

This chain joins TRBV6-1 and TRBJ2-3, with D perhaps TRBD2 (7 bases). Looked up from germline, CDR1 is MNHNS and CDR2 is SASEGT. The CDR3 is 19 amino acids. Between the trimmed V and J ends, which lost 5 bases and 0 bases, there was a span of 24 bases. CDR3 in DNA: TGTGCCAGCAGTCAGATGAACCTCGCGGGGGCGCCTAGCACAGATACGCAGTATTTT. Protein sequence: CASSQMNLAGAPSTDTQYF.

This chain uses TRBV11-2 with TRBJ1-5, with no clear D. V lost 5 bases to trimming and J lost 5 bases, with 16 bases between them. In germline, CDR1 is SGHAT, CDR2 FQNNGV. CDR3 size: 15 residues. CDR3 sequence: CASSIDALVDQPQHF. CDR3 DNA sequence: TGTGCCAGCAGCATTGATGCCCTCGTCGATCAGCCCCAGCATTTT. The full variable domain, with the rest looked up from reference TRBV11-2 and TRBJ1-5, is EAGVAQSPRYKIIEKRQSVAFWCNPISGHATLYWYQQILGQGPKLLIQFQNNGVVDDSQLPKDRFSAERLKGVDSTLKIQPAKLEDSAVYLCASSIDALVDQPQHFGDGTRLSIL.

V and J are TRBV11-3 and TRBJ2-5; D gene unclear. V was clipped by 2 bases and J by 1 base, with 17 bases between them. CDR1 and CDR2 from the germline V gene are SGHNT and YENEEA. There are 17 residues in the CDR3. DNA of the CDR3: TGTGCCAGCAGCTTATTCTGGGGTGGATCGGTCCAAGAGACCCAGTACTTC. It codes for CASSLFWGGSVQETQYF.